This entry features one T cell receptor beta chain sequence. The data are from a study of blood T cell repertoires in COVID-19. Across the whole study: Both acute and convalescent COVID-19 samples were obtained from the United States, Italy and Spain. T cells, B-cell-depleted T cells, or PBMCs provided the cDNA or gDNA that served as material.

Authors' processing steps: Reference gene primers were amplified, and this amplification served to estimate nucleated cell counts. Only in-frame clones appear in the TCRdb table, and some are missing; sequencing was by immunoSEQ multiplex PCR. V, J and clone size are those of that table, while D and trimming were read from the DNA. The sample yields some 160,000 clones, under 80% seen once. There are 14 residues in the CDR3. Germline CDR1 is LNHDA and CDR2 is SQIVND (reference sequence). The J segment lost 8 bases and the V segment lost 6 bases, leaving 10 bases of the junction unmatched. The chain combines TRBV19 with TRBJ1-2; 9 nucleotides match TRBD1. This receptor was identified in a man in his 60s with acute or convalescent COVID-19. Material: peripheral blood. The CDR3 nucleotides are TGTGCCAGTAGCCTGGGACAGGGTCCGGAAGGCTACACCTTC. Translated: CASSLGQGPEGYTF.